The 17 T cell receptor beta chains reported below all come from one sample, sequenced in a study of cytotoxic CD8 clonotypes in ibrutinib-treated CLL. This table comes from immunoSEQ multiplex PCR, and its TCRdb copy is limited to in-frame clones, with some not included. Seen here are fewer than 300,000 clones, roughly four fifths observed once, and the top ten hold around 5.3%. The sample in question was PBMCs, obtained at disease progression, from a patient treated with ibrutinib. All receptors come from a human donor with chronic lymphocytic leukemia.

J is TRBJ2-3 and V is TRBV5-1; TRBD1 matches 9 bases. The CDR3 sequence is 17 residues long. The junction had 13 bases not matched to a gene; V was cut back by 4 bases and J by 4 bases. Germline V lookup: CDR1 SGHRS, CDR2 YFSETQ. The CDR3, as DNA: TGCGCCAGCAGCGAACTCTGGACAGGGGAGGGCCCAGATACGCAGTATTTT. Protein: CASSELWTGEGPDTQYF.

This clone was seen a few times. The rearrangement joins TRBV29-1 to TRBJ2-5, with a possible D match to TRBD2 (6 bases). Trimming left V 3 bases short and J 7 bases short, with 18 bases between. The V gene's germline CDR1 is SQVTM and CDR2 ANQGSEA. CDR3 size: 14 residues. The CDR3 coding sequence is TGCAGCGTTGAGCTAGGCTCACTGGGAGGGACCCAGTACTTC. It specifies CSVELGSLGGTQYF.

The chain employs TRBV5-5 and TRBJ2-5; D gene ambiguous. V was pared by 0 bases and J by 13 bases, with 19 bases between. Germline lookup yields CDR1 SGHKS and CDR2 YYEKEE (reference sequence). This CDR3 region has 14 residues. CDR3 sequence (DNA): TGTGCCAGCAGCTTGGTAGGGCCCGATATCACGACGTACTTC. Translating gives CASSLVGPDITTYF.

This clone showed up just a few times. This chain joins TRBV2 and TRBJ2-5, with TRBD1 matching over 7 bases. The CDR3 length is 14 residues. The V segment lost 6 bases and the J segment 0 bases; nucleotides outside the gene matches: 4. The V gene's germline CDR1 is SNHLY and CDR2 FYNNEI. This chain's CDR3 is CASSKDRDQETQYF. CDR3 coding DNA: TGTGCCAGCAGCAAAGACAGGGACCAAGAGACCCAGTACTTC.

This clone has only a few counts. Here the CDR3 DNA reads TGTGCCAGCAGCCTACTAGGACCACACGAGCAGTACTTC. This sequence encodes CASSLLGPHEQYF. The rearrangement links TRBV7-9 to TRBJ2-7; possible D gene TRBD2, 5 bases. The germline V gene encodes CDR1 SEHNR and CDR2 FQNEAQ (reference sequence). The CDR3 length is 13 residues. Trimming cost V 5 bases and J 5 bases, with 13 bases left between them.

V gene TRBV4-3 combines with J gene TRBJ1-1, with D perhaps matching TRBD1 (5 bases). Trimming removed 3 bases from V and 0 bases from J, with 14 bases in between. Germline CDR1 LGHNA, CDR2 YSLEER. The CDR3 has 16 residues. The CDR3: CASSQAWRDLNTEAFF. CDR3 DNA: TGCGCCAGCAGCCAGGCCTGGAGGGACTTGAACACTGAAGCTTTCTTT.

This clone is a singleton in its sample. This sequence joins TRBV6-5 and TRBJ2-2; D gene unclear. The CDR3 contains 16 residues. Looked up from germline, CDR1 is MNHEY and CDR2 is SVGAGI. The V and J ends lost 2 bases and 0 bases respectively, with 10 bases between them. CDR3 DNA: TGTGCCAGCAGTTACCCCGGGTTCGCGAACACCGGGGAGCTGTTTTTT. Protein: CASSYPGFANTGELFF.

The chain uses TRBV7-2 and TRBJ2-1; maybe TRBD1 (7 bases). Germline V gene sequence: CDR1 SGHTA, CDR2 FQGNSA. There are 13 residues in the CDR3. The V end was cut by 4 bases, the J end by 12 bases, with 16 bases between. The CDR3 region is CASSSRVQGGQFF. The CDR3 coding sequence is TGTGCCAGCAGCTCCCGGGTCCAGGGGGGGCAGTTCTTC.

This clone appeared a single time. The chain has TRBV13 and TRBJ2-7; 8 nucleotides line up with TRBD1. J lost 5 bases, V lost 1 base, and 4 bases had no gene match. The germline gives CDR1 PRHDT, CDR2 FYEKMQ (reference sequence). The CDR3 extends over 14 amino acids. CDR3 sequence (DNA): TGTGCCAGCAGCTTAGACCCGACAGGGGACGAGCAGTACTTC. Protein sequence: CASSLDPTGDEQYF.

The rearrangement joins TRBV7-9 to TRBJ1-6, with a weak D call TRBD1 (6 bases). The ends were cut back, 2 bases at V and 6 bases at J, with 8 bases in the middle. Germline CDR1 reads SEHNR; CDR2 reads FQNEAQ (reference sequence). This CDR3 region has 14 residues. The DNA for the CDR3 is TGTGCCAGCAGCTTACAGGGGTCTAATTCACCCCTCCACTTT. Encoded protein: CASSLQGSNSPLHF.

This chain links TRBV10-3 with TRBJ2-7, with 7 positions matching TRBD2. V gave up 4 bases and J gave up 6 bases; unmatched junction bases: 9. In germline, CDR1 is ENHRY, CDR2 SYGVKD. The CDR3 extends over 14 amino acids. CDR3 in amino acids: CAISASAGVAEQYF. CDR3 nucleotides: TGTGCCATCAGTGCTTCGGCGGGAGTTGCCGAGCAGTACTTC.

The V call is TRBV29-1, the J call TRBJ2-3, with TRBD2 identical over 13 bases. Per germline, CDR1 SQVTM and CDR2 ANQGSEA. V lost 6 bases to trimming and J lost 6 bases; unmatched junction nucleotides: 15. CDR3 length equals 17 residues. CDR3 DNA: TGCAGCGTAGATAATGTACTAGCGGGGGGGCTCTGGGATACGCAGTATTTT. It specifies CSVDNVLAGGLWDTQYF.

The V and J genes are TRBV6-5 and TRBJ2-1, with D perhaps matching TRBD1 or TRBD2 (5 bases each). The CDR3 sequence is 15 residues long. V dropped 2 bases and J dropped 6 bases, with 14 bases sitting between them. The germline gives CDR1 MNHEY, CDR2 SVGAGI. The CDR3 DNA is TGTGCCAGCAGTTACGGTGGGGCGAGGGTCAATGAGCAGTTCTTC. It is translated as CASSYGGARVNEQFF.

This clone turned up a few times. This sequence joins TRBV5-1 and TRBJ1-2, with 7 bases matching TRBD1. CDR1 is SGHRS, CDR2 YFSETQ, per germline. V lost 3 bases, J lost 3 bases, and 5 bases stayed unmatched. This CDR3 contains 14 residues. CDR3 loop: CASSSTGYDYGYTF. The DNA of the CDR3 is TGCGCCAGCAGCTCGACAGGGTATGACTATGGCTACACCTTC.

This clone has only one observation. Here the CDR3 reads CASSPTGGLQPQHF. CDR3 DNA sequence: TGTGCCAGCAGCCCCACGGGGGGCTTGCAGCCCCAGCATTTT. This chain uses TRBV7-9 with TRBJ1-5; D might be TRBD1 (6 bases). Per germline, CDR1 SEHNR and CDR2 FQNEAQ (reference sequence). Trimming stripped 5 bases from V and 7 bases from J, with 15 bases between. This CDR3 has 14 amino acids.

The rearrangement links TRBV10-2 to TRBJ2-5, with 8 bases lining up with TRBD2. The CDR3 has 13 residues. Losses at the gene ends were 7 bases for V and 4 bases for J; bases not matched to a gene: 5. Germline values: CDR1 WSHSY, CDR2 SAAADI. The CDR3 protein is CASNAGGRETQYF. Here the CDR3 DNA reads TGCGCCAGCAATGCGGGGGGAAGAGAGACCCAGTACTTC.

The chain couples TRBV6-5 to TRBJ1-1; 8 bases align to TRBD1. Germline-derived CDR1 and CDR2 are MNHEY and SVGAGI. This CDR3 has 13 residues. Losses at the gene ends were 4 bases for V and 4 bases for J; bases not matched to a gene: 2. The CDR3 region is CASSSTGGTEAFF. CDR3 nucleotides: TGTGCCAGCAGTTCAACAGGGGGCACTGAAGCTTTCTTT.